The 26 T cell receptor beta chains presented below share a single source sample, sequenced in a study of lung T cells in sarcoidosis with Löfgren's syndrome. Each CDR3 protein is one row after TCRdb ran MiXCR on the reads. The data show fewer than 80,000 distinct CDR3 sequences, around 20% seen once. Sample: CD4+ T cells from PBMCs. These receptors were collected from a human donor with sarcoidosis (Löfgren's syndrome or another form), or a control subject (not recorded which).

The J gene is TRBJ1-5, the V gene TRBV12-3 or TRBV12-4, with 9 bases fitting TRBD1. The CDR3 runs to 18 residues. The V and J ends lost 4 bases and 4 bases, in that order; junction bases with no gene match: 14. Written as DNA, the CDR3 is TGTGCCAGCAGTTGGCACCAGGAGGGGGACAGGGTAAATCAGCCCCAGCATTTT. Translating it yields CASSWHQEGDRVNQPQHF.

The chain is built from TRBV28 and TRBJ2-7; D may be TRBD2 (6 bases). CDR3 length: 12 amino acids. Between the trimmed V and J ends, which lost 6 bases and 5 bases, there was a span of 11 bases. Germline V lookup: CDR1 MDHEN, CDR2 SYDVKM. The CDR3 nucleotides are TGTGCCAGCAGGGTCCGGAGGGACGAGCAGTACTTC. This sequence encodes CASRVRRDEQYF.

This clonotype was detected many times. The chain joins TRBV6-6 to TRBJ1-6; 7 bases are a match to TRBD1. The V and J ends lost 2 bases and 4 bases, in that order; junction bases with no gene match: 2. Germline lookup yields CDR1 MNHNY and CDR2 SVGAGI (reference sequence). This CDR3 has 15 residues. The CDR3 DNA is TGTGCCAGCAGTTACGGGACAGTTTATAATTCACCCCTCCACTTT. This gives the protein CASSYGTVYNSPLHF.

On this clonotype itself: A much more abundant neighbour one base away suggests this may be a read error. The gene calls are TRBV20-1 and TRBJ1-5; unclear D gene. The CDR3 sequence is 14 residues long. Germline V gene sequence: CDR1 DFQATT, CDR2 SNEGSKA (reference sequence). V gave up 3 bases and J gave up 2 bases, with 11 bases separating them. CDR3 sequence reads: CSASNGIGNQPQHF. The CDR3, as DNA: TGCAGTGCTAGTAACGGAATAGGCAATCAGCCCCAGCATTTT.

Turning to this clonotype: Given a much more abundant clone one base away, this may be a read error. J is TRBJ2-7 and V is TRBV6-2 or TRBV6-3; tentatively, D is TRBD1 (5 bases). V was shortened by 4 bases and J by 5 bases, with 15 bases between the two germline ends. This CDR3 is 14 amino acids long. The germline CDR1 and CDR2 sequences are MNHEY and SVGEGT. CDR3: CASSWQGYTHEQYF. CDR3 coding DNA: TGTGCCAGCAGTTGGCAGGGATACACCCACGAGCAGTACTTC.

In its sample, this clonotype was seen many times. The chain joins TRBV28 to TRBJ1-1, with D unclear. The V gene's germline CDR1 is MDHEN and CDR2 SYDVKM. The V and J ends lost 5 bases and 6 bases respectively, with 13 bases between them. The CDR3 has 13 residues. The CDR3 is CASSRAIRSEAFF. The CDR3 DNA is TGTGCCAGCAGTAGGGCGATTCGCTCTGAAGCTTTCTTT.

The J gene is TRBJ2-3, the V gene TRBV29-1; the match to TRBD1 covers 8 bases. Germline trimming cut 7 bases from V and 4 bases from J; bases unmatched to any gene: 7. CDR3 length: 13 residues. The V gene's germline CDR1 is SQVTM and CDR2 ANQGSEA. The chain's CDR3 is CSARTGSADTQYF. The DNA for the CDR3 is TGCAGCGCCCGGACAGGGTCCGCAGATACGCAGTATTTT.

This clonotype has at least ten counts. The chain employs TRBV6-1 and TRBJ2-3; either TRBD1 or TRBD2 may supply D (6 bases each). Germline assignment: CDR1 MNHNS and CDR2 SASEGT. Trimming stripped 6 bases from V and 3 bases from J, with 10 bases between. The CDR3 totals 13 residues. The CDR3 nucleotides read TGTGCCAGCAGCAGGGGAGGTACAGATACGCAGTATTTT. Its protein product is CASSRGGTDTQYF.

This clonotype showed up just a few times. A much larger clone differs from this one at a single base, so this may be a read error. The chain couples TRBV7-6 to TRBJ2-1; a possible D gene is TRBD1 (6 bases). Germline V CDR1 and CDR2: SGHVS, FNYEAQ. The CDR3 sequence is 14 residues long. In DNA form, the CDR3 reads TGTGCCAGCAGCTTACAGGGGCCGTACAATGGGCAGTTCTTC. This codes for CASSLQGPYNGQFF.

This clonotype has a count of ten or more. J is TRBJ2-1 and V is TRBV6-2 or TRBV6-3; 10 bases line up with TRBD2. Germline V gives CDR1 MNHEY, CDR2 SVGEGT. With 4 bases clipped from V and 4 bases from J, the junction kept 4 bases outside the gene matches. CDR3 length: 15 residues. The CDR3 DNA reads as TGTGCCAGCAGTTCCGGGACTAGCGATTACAATGAGCAGTTCTTC. Its translation is CASSSGTSDYNEQFF.

This clonotype was recorded many times. The chain carries TRBV5-1 and TRBJ2-3; D not certain. This CDR3 has 15 residues. From germline, CDR1 is SGHRS and CDR2 YFSETQ. The V and J ends lost 0 bases and 2 bases respectively, with 10 bases between them. The chain's CDR3 is CASSLDGLLTDTQYF. The CDR3 nucleotides read TGCGCCAGCAGCTTGGACGGCTTACTCACAGATACGCAGTATTTT.

This clonotype was seen a handful of times. This may be a read error: a much more frequent sequence differs by one nucleotide. This chain uses TRBV27 with TRBJ1-1, with D hard to call. The CDR3 sequence is 15 residues long. Looked up from germline, CDR1 is MNHEY and CDR2 is SMNVEV (reference sequence). The V end lost 2 bases, the J end lost 4 bases, and 14 bases lay between the germline ends. The CDR3 spells CASSLDYLGSTEAFF. The CDR3 region has the DNA TGTGCCAGCAGTTTAGACTACCTGGGGAGCACTGAAGCTTTCTTT.

This clonotype was detected ten times or more. The chain's CDR3 is CASNGFQGSGDQPQHF. CDR3 nucleotide sequence: TGTGCCAGCAACGGTTTTCAGGGTTCAGGGGATCAGCCCCAGCATTTT. The rearrangement joins TRBV6-1 to TRBJ1-5; D possibly corresponds to TRBD1 (6 bases). The CDR3 has 16 residues. The V end lost 7 bases, the J end lost 5 bases, and 21 bases lay between the germline ends. CDR1 MNHNS and CDR2 SASEGT come from the germline V gene.

In this sample, this clonotype turned up many times. This chain uses TRBV7-2 with TRBJ2-3; TRBD2 matches at 14 bases. The CDR3 contains 17 residues. J was trimmed by 1 base and V by 5 bases; bases with no gene match: 5. Looked up from germline, CDR1 is SGHTA and CDR2 is FQGNSA. CDR3 DNA sequence: TGTGCCAGCAGCCCACCGGGACTAGCGGGGGGCACAGATACGCAGTATTTT. This gives the protein CASSPPGLAGGTDTQYF.

This clonotype occurred a few times. This chain connects TRBV12-3 or TRBV12-4 to TRBJ2-5; possibly TRBD1 or TRBD2 for D (5 bases each). The V end was cut by 6 bases, the J end by 0 bases, with 11 bases between. This CDR3 region has 14 residues. The DNA for the CDR3 is TGTGCCAGCAGCCGGGACCGGTACCAAGAGACCCAGTACTTC. Protein: CASSRDRYQETQYF.

The table lists this clonotype with many counts. This chain connects TRBV6-1 to TRBJ1-6; 8 bases fit TRBD1. The germline gives CDR1 MNHNS, CDR2 SASEGT. V dropped 7 bases and J dropped 9; count of bases not matched to a gene: 11. This CDR3 has 15 amino acids. The CDR3 is CASTPTQGAASPLHF. The CDR3, as DNA: TGTGCCAGCACCCCAACCCAGGGGGCGGCTTCACCCCTCCACTTT.

This clonotype appeared many times. The V call is TRBV27, the J call TRBJ2-5; 8 positions agree with TRBD2. Germline assignment: CDR1 MNHEY and CDR2 SMNVEV (reference sequence). Trimming cost V 6 bases and J 4 bases; bases outside gene matches: 10. CDR3 length: 15 residues. The CDR3 DNA is TGTGCCAGCAGACGAGGCGGGAGGACTCCAGAGACCCAGTACTTC. Translated, it gives CASRRGGRTPETQYF.

This chain joins TRBV7-2 and TRBJ2-7; D might be TRBD1 or TRBD2, each matching 5 bases. The CDR3 consists of 13 residues. The V end lost 4 bases, the J end lost 6 bases, and 13 bases lay between the germline ends. Per germline, CDR1 SGHTA and CDR2 FQGNSA. This CDR3 is CASSSGTPSEQYV. In DNA form, the CDR3 reads TGTGCCAGCAGCTCCGGGACCCCCAGCGAGCAGTACGTC.

This clonotype was observed at least ten times. The rearrangement uses TRBV10-2 and TRBJ2-3; a weak D match, TRBD1 (6 bases). CDR3 size: 13 residues. The V and J ends lost 2 bases and 3 bases respectively, with 6 bases between them. The germline V gene encodes CDR1 WSHSY and CDR2 SAAADI. The CDR3 protein is CASSEQGTDTQYF. The CDR3 DNA follows: TGCGCCAGCAGTGAGCAGGGGACAGATACGCAGTATTTT.

V is TRBV4-3 and J is TRBJ1-2; no clear D. The length of the CDR3 is 16 residues. Germline CDR1 is LGHNA and CDR2 is YSLEER. V gave up 1 base and J gave up 0 bases, with 12 bases separating them. The CDR3 sequence: CASSQGPTVTNYGYTF. In nucleotides, the CDR3 is TGCGCCAGCAGCCAAGGTCCAACAGTCACTAACTATGGCTACACCTTC.

This clonotype was seen more than once but under ten times. The DNA for the CDR3 is TGTGCCAGCGGTGGGGGGGCAGCAGATACGCAGTATTTT. Amino acids: CASGGGAADTQYF. The V call is TRBV2, the J call TRBJ2-3; D perhaps matches TRBD2 (7 bases). Germline CDR1 is SNHLY and CDR2 is FYNNEI. This CDR3 is built from 13 residues. Between the trimmed V and J ends, which lost 8 bases and 4 bases, there was a span of 13 bases.

The chain is built from TRBV4-1 and TRBJ2-5; D unresolved. The V end lost 0 bases, the J end lost 3 bases, and 8 bases lay between the germline ends. The CDR3 is 14 amino acids. Germline-derived CDR1 and CDR2 are MGHRA and YSYEKL. CDR3 amino acids: CASSQESRKETQYF. The DNA for the CDR3 is TGCGCCAGCAGCCAAGAAAGTAGAAAAGAGACCCAGTACTTC.

In its sample, this clonotype was seen a few times. The chain recombines TRBV29-1 with TRBJ2-7; TRBD2 aligns across 7 bases. Germline V gene data show CDR1 as SQVTM and CDR2 as ANQGSEA. There are 15 residues in the CDR3. V gave up 2 bases and J gave up 3 bases; unmatched junction bases: 10. Written as DNA, the CDR3 is TGCAGCGTTGAATCCGTCCTGGGGGGGATCTACGAGCAGTACGTC. It yields the protein CSVESVLGGIYEQYV.

On this clonotype itself: The CDR3 does not close with the conserved phenylalanine or tryptophan, likely indicating a read error. The chain combines TRBV25-1 with TRBJ1-5; D is ambiguous. CDR3 length equals 13 residues. CDR1 and CDR2 from the germline V gene are MGHDK and SYGVNS. V was clipped by 4 bases and J by 12 bases, with 16 bases between them. CDR3 DNA sequence: TGTGCCAGCAGTGGGACTTTCGTAGAGTTCCAGCATCTT. It yields the protein CASSGTFVEFQHL.

Notes on this clonotype: Its ends do not fully match the called genes, so a read error is possible. The V gene is TRBV3-1, the J gene TRBJ2-4; 8 bases map to TRBD2. The CDR3 has 15 amino acids. Germline-derived CDR1 and CDR2 are LGHDT and YNNKEL (reference sequence). The CDR3 here is CASSQERGGGDIQHF. CDR3 coding DNA: TGTGCCAGCAGCCAAGAACGGGGGGGCGGAGACATTCAGCACTTC.

The V call is TRBV5-1, the J call TRBJ1-3; D gene unclear. The CDR3 is 15 residues long. V shed 3 bases and J shed 4 bases, with 14 bases lying between them. Per germline, CDR1 SGHRS and CDR2 YFSETQ. In DNA form, the CDR3 reads TGCGCCAGCAGCTCGGCCGCCTCAGCGGGAAACACCATATATTTT. Residues: CASSSAASAGNTIYF.